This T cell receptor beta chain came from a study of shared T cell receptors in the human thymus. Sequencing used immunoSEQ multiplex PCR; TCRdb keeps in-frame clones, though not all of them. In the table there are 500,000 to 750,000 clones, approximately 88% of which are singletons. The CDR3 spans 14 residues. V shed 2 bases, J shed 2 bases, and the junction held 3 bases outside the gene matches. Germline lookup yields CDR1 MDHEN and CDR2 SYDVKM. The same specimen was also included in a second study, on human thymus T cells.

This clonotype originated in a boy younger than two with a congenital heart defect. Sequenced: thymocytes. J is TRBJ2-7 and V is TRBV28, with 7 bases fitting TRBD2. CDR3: CASSLGGGTYEQYF. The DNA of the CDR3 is TGTGCCAGCAGTTTAGGGGGGGGGACCTACGAGCAGTACTTC.